The rows below give T cell receptor beta chains drawn from one sample of a study of beta chain features in type 1 diabetes. Repertoires were generated with immunoSEQ multiplex PCR, while TCRdb's copy carries only in-frame clones and drops some. The data hold some 150,000 clones, with 6.9% observed a single time. Sequencing was carried out using central memory CD4+ T cells from blood. These receptors came from a young woman in good health. CDR3s include the opening cysteine and the closing phenylalanine or tryptophan. D genes are given only for firm matches. Clone sizes are given selectively: once, few, many, or a class where the clone is expanded.

d_call	j_call	clone_size	v_call	cdr3_aa	cdr3_nt
NA	TRBJ1-1	few	TRBV18	CASSRGFGAEAFF	TGTGCCAGCTCACGAGGGTTTGGCGCTGAAGCTTTCTTT
TRBD1	TRBJ2-7	few	TRBV28	CASSPGTGSYEQYF	TGTGCCAGCAGTCCCGGGACAGGGTCCTACGAGCAGTACTTC
TRBD1	TRBJ1-4	NA	TRBV7-2	CASSFRGLEEKLFF	TGTGCCAGCAGCTTCAGGGGGCTAGAGGAAAAACTGTTTTTT
NA	TRBJ1-1	few	TRBV28	CASGVLWNTEAFF	TGTGCCAGCGGAGTTTTGTGGAACACTGAAGCTTTCTTT
NA	TRBJ1-1	few	TRBV28	CASSTPGAPNAEAFF	TGTGCCAGCAGTACCCCAGGGGCCCCGAACGCTGAAGCTTTCTTT
NA	TRBJ1-4	NA	TRBV5-1	CASSFSGAPGKLFF	TGCGCCAGCAGCTTTTCAGGGGCCCCAGGGAAACTGTTTTTT
TRBD1	TRBJ1-1	NA	TRBV6-5	CASSYRDRGRAFF	TGTGCCAGCAGTTACAGGGACAGGGGGAGAGCTTTCTTT
TRBD2	TRBJ2-7	few	TRBV29-1	CSVKGKIAGGGTYEQYF	TGCAGCGTTAAGGGGAAGATAGCGGGAGGAGGGACCTACGAGCAGTACTTC
TRBD1	TRBJ2-2	NA	TRBV9	CASSQDRGKGGELFF	TGTGCCAGCAGCCAGGACAGGGGAAAGGGCGGGGAGCTGTTTTTT
NA	TRBJ2-5	NA	TRBV7-8	CASRNRVATQYF	TGTGCCAGCAGGAACAGGGTGGCGACCCAGTACTTC
NA	TRBJ2-7	few	TRBV6-4	CASSRTGRDEQYF	TGTGCCAGCAGTCGGACAGGGAGGGACGAGCAGTACTTC
NA	TRBJ2-1	few	TRBV27	CASSLRGSNTYNEQFF	TGTGCCAGCAGTTTACGTGGGAGCAACACCTACAATGAGCAGTTCTTC
TRBD1	TRBJ1-5	few	TRBV29-1	CSVAGQGEGPQHF	TGCAGCGTTGCGGGACAGGGCGAAGGGCCCCAGCATTTT
TRBD2	TRBJ2-5	few	TRBV18	CASSAQLAGGKETQYF	TGTGCCAGCTCAGCCCAACTAGCGGGAGGCAAAGAGACCCAGTACTTC
TRBD2	TRBJ2-7	NA	TRBV5-4	CASSSRLADYEQYF	TGTGCCAGCAGCTCCCGACTAGCGGATTACGAGCAGTACTTC
NA	TRBJ1-2	few	TRBV28	CASSSLGHNYGYTF	TGTGCCAGCAGTTCCCTGGGACACAACTATGGCTACACCTTC
TRBD1	TRBJ2-1	many	TRBV11-2	CASSPQRTGNNEQFF	TGTGCCAGCAGCCCCCAACGGACAGGGAACAATGAGCAGTTCTTC
NA	TRBJ2-7	few	TRBV29-1	CSVHQGGSSSYEQYF	TGCAGCGTCCACCAGGGGGGCTCCAGCTCCTACGAGCAGTACTTC
NA	TRBJ1-5	NA	TRBV9	CASSLQGGGQPQHF	TGTGCCAGCAGCCTACAAGGGGGGGGTCAGCCCCAGCATTTT
TRBD2	TRBJ2-1	many	TRBV4-2	CASSQIASGRTNEQFF	TGTGCCAGCAGCCAAATCGCCAGCGGGAGAACGAATGAGCAGTTCTTC